The clone carrying this T cell receptor (beta chain) was seen at least ten times. The antigen is not known. Preparation of the TCRbeta library involved a method that used unique molecular identifiers. TCRdb reprocessed the PCR reads with MiXCR, giving one entry per CDR3 protein. The table shows about 180,000 distinct CDR3 sequences, with more than 9.5% occurring only once. The data stem from a study of T-cell reconstitution after alpha-beta-depleted transplantation in children. The study's findings and limits: Several hundred expanded graft clones reportedly gave rise to the alpha-beta T cells present about two months after transplant.

Per the germline V gene, CDR1 is MDHEN and CDR2 is SYDVKM. V dropped 4 bases and J dropped 1 base, with 22 bases sitting between them. This CDR3 region has 18 residues. This chain connects TRBV28 to TRBJ2-5, with D hard to call. The sequencing here drew on PBMCs, taken before TCRalphabeta/CD19-depleted stem cell transplant. This receptor was taken from a boy aged 2-15 years with acute myeloid leukemia, due to receive a stem cell transplant. The CDR3 loop reads CASSSNTPLPRAQETQYF. The CDR3 nucleotides read TGTGCCAGCAGTTCAAACACTCCATTGCCCCGAGCCCAAGAGACCCAGTACTTC.